What follows are 32 T cell receptor beta chains derived from one specimen sequenced in a study of T-cell memory formation after mild COVID-19. TCRdb called the 5' RACE reads again in MiXCR, with one record for every CDR3 protein. The sample lists 250,000 to 400,000 distinct CDR3 sequences; roughly an eighth were seen once. The sequencing sample was made of PBMCs or a T cell subset sorted from them (not recorded which). These receptors were obtained from a man aged 18 to 30 who had mild COVID-19 (a few samples of this study predate the infection). Cell type and time point are not known.

The rearrangement uses TRBV19 and TRBJ1-5; D gene uncertain. The CDR3 totals 17 residues. CDR1 is LNHDA, CDR2 SQIVND, per germline (reference sequence). The V end was cut by 3 bases, the J end by 3 bases, with 18 bases between. The CDR3, as DNA: TGTGCCAGTAGTATCCCTCCGATAGCCAGGATCAATCAGCCCCAGCATTTT. Protein sequence: CASSIPPIARINQPQHF.

The chain combines TRBV6-1 with TRBJ1-6, with TRBD1 as a possible D gene (6 bases). With 6 bases removed from V and 9 bases from J, the gap between germline ends came to 21 bases. Germline loops: CDR1 MNHNS, CDR2 SASEGT. This CDR3 comprises 16 residues. The CDR3 is CASSLLQGRGGSPLHF. The CDR3 region has the DNA TGTGCCAGCAGCCTCCTCCAGGGCCGAGGGGGTTCACCCCTCCACTTT.

This chain links TRBV10-1 with TRBJ2-2; TRBD1 matches 7 bases. The germline V gene has CDR1 WNHNN and CDR2 SYGVQD (reference sequence). The V and J ends lost 10 bases and 4 bases, in that order; junction bases with no gene match: 6. CDR3 length: 13 residues. CDR3 coding DNA: TGCGCCACCAGACAGGGTCCCACCGGGGAGCTGTTTTTT. Amino acids: CATRQGPTGELFF.

This clonotype was counted a few times. CDR3 sequence reads: CASSFYRGNTEAFF. The CDR3 DNA reads TGTGCCAGCAGCTTTTACCGGGGTAACACTGAAGCTTTCTTT. The gene calls are TRBV5-8 and TRBJ1-1; the D is unclear. Germline V lookup: CDR1 SGHTS, CDR2 YDEGEE. The CDR3 has 14 amino acids. With 2 bases removed from V and 2 bases from J, the gap between germline ends came to 10 bases.

This clonotype was seen more than once but under ten times. J is TRBJ1-3 and V is TRBV12-3 or TRBV12-4; weak D call: TRBD1 (6 bases). The CDR3 covers 11 residues. Trimming stripped 5 bases from V and 16 bases from J, with 15 bases between. The DNA for the CDR3 is TGTGCCAGCAGTCGAGGACAGCGTCTGTATTTT. Translating it yields CASSRGQRLYF.

The rearrangement uses TRBV4-2 and TRBJ2-5, with D perhaps being TRBD1 or TRBD2 (5 bases each). Germline CDR1 and CDR2: LGHNA and YNFKEQ. The germline V and J ends were trimmed by 1 base and 4 bases, with 10 bases remaining between them. This CDR3 has 14 residues. CDR3 sequence (DNA): TGTGCCAGCAGCCAAGCTGGGGGTGGAGAGACCCAGTACTTC. Protein sequence: CASSQAGGGETQYF.

CDR3 DNA sequence: TGTGCCAGCAATTCTATTAGGATTTCCACAGATACGCAGTATTTT. Amino acids: CASNSIRISTDTQYF. The chain couples TRBV7-9 to TRBJ2-3; D is uncertain. The CDR3 has 15 amino acids. The V end lost 7 bases, the J end lost 2 bases, and 16 bases lay between the germline ends. Germline lookup yields CDR1 SEHNR and CDR2 FQNEAQ (reference sequence).

This clonotype was counted between two and nine times. This chain connects TRBV28 to TRBJ1-5; D perhaps matches TRBD1 (5 bases). CDR1 is MDHEN, CDR2 SYDVKM, per germline. This CDR3 has 17 residues. Between the trimmed V and J ends, which lost 2 bases and 1 base, there was a span of 15 bases. The DNA of the CDR3 is TGTGCCAGCAGTTTAATTCGCCTAGGGGACAGCAATCAGCCCCAGCATTTT. Its translation is CASSLIRLGDSNQPQHF.

This clonotype occurred a few times. The chain links TRBV5-4 to TRBJ2-2; 7 nucleotides align to TRBD1. Germline CDR1 is SGHNT and CDR2 is YYREEE (reference sequence). The V gene end was trimmed by 5 bases and the J gene end by 5 bases; junction bases not matched to a gene: 12. There are 16 residues in the CDR3. CDR3 sequence reads: CASSPPTTGTTGELFF. The CDR3 DNA is TGTGCCAGCAGTCCGCCTACGACAGGGACGACCGGGGAGCTGTTTTTT.

A remark on this clonotype: A single base separates this from a much larger clone, so it may be a read error. The chain combines TRBV4-1 with TRBJ2-7, with 7 bases lining up with TRBD1. CDR3 length equals 14 residues. The ends lost 1 base at V and 3 bases at J; junction bases unmatched: 3. From germline, CDR1 is MGHRA and CDR2 YSYEKL. The CDR3 reads CASSQVGTVYEQYF. Written as DNA, the CDR3 is TGCGCCAGCAGCCAAGTGGGGACAGTCTACGAGCAGTACTTC.

This chain uses TRBV6-5 with TRBJ1-1; D remains unclear. The germline V gene has CDR1 MNHEY and CDR2 SVGAGI. CDR3 size: 11 residues. V lost 2 bases and J lost 9, with 7 bases in between. CDR3 in DNA: TGTGCCAGCAGTTACGGCCAGAAAGCTTTCTTT. Protein product: CASSYGQKAFF.

CDR3 bases: TGCGCCAGCAGCCCCCGAATGGACACTGAAGCTTTCTTT. This codes for CASSPRMDTEAFF. V is TRBV5-1 and J is TRBJ1-1; D gene uncertain. The CDR3 loop spans 13 amino acids. Per the germline V gene, CDR1 is SGHRS and CDR2 is YFSETQ. V was trimmed by 4 bases and J by 3 bases, leaving 10 bases between them.

V and J are TRBV7-8 and TRBJ2-1; tentative D call: TRBD1 (5 bases). Per germline, CDR1 SGHVS and CDR2 FQNEAQ. The CDR3 has 15 amino acids. V lost 5 bases and J lost 7, with 18 bases in between. The CDR3 reads CASSPSAGILNEQFF. CDR3 nucleotides: TGTGCCAGCAGCCCCTCAGCAGGGATTTTAAATGAGCAGTTCTTC. Variable domain in full (rest from reference TRBV7-8 and TRBJ2-1): GAGVSQSPRYKVAKRGQDVALRCDPISGHVSLFWYQQALGQGPEFLTYFQNEAQLDKSGLPSDRFFAERPEGSVSTLKIQRTQQEDSAVYLCASSPSAGILNEQFFGPGTRLTVL.

The chain employs TRBV3-1 and TRBJ2-2; TRBD2 matches at 11 bases. CDR1 is LGHDT, CDR2 YNNKEL, per germline (reference sequence). Trimming cost V 6 bases and J 1 base; bases outside gene matches: 4. This CDR3 contains 16 residues. The CDR3 nucleotides read TGTGCCAGCAGACACCTAGCGGGGGGGAACACCGGGGAGCTGTTTTTT. This encodes CASRHLAGGNTGELFF.

The chain employs TRBV4-3 and TRBJ2-3, with TRBD2 identical over 10 bases. V lost 3 bases to trimming and J lost 7 bases; unmatched junction nucleotides: 13. The CDR3 length is 17 residues. Germline CDR1 is LGHNA and CDR2 is YSLEER. CDR3: CASSQDFSGGPYYTQYF. In DNA, the CDR3 is TGCGCCAGCAGCCAGGATTTTAGCGGGGGGCCGTACTATACGCAGTATTTT.

A remark on this clonotype: The junction shows a germline mismatch at one end, possibly a read error. The rearrangement joins TRBV29-1 to TRBJ1-6; 9 bases are a match to TRBD1. The CDR3 extends over 11 amino acids. Germline V lookup: CDR1 SQVTM, CDR2 ANQGSEA. CDR3 amino acids: CSARQGDYENF. CDR3 coding DNA: TGCAGCGCTCGACAGGGGGATTATGAAAACTTT.

The CDR3 DNA follows: TGTGCCAGCTCACCGGTGAGGGGAGGGTCCACAGATACGCAGTATTTT. Amino acids: CASSPVRGGSTDTQYF. This chain uses TRBV18 with TRBJ2-3; the match to TRBD2 covers 7 bases. The CDR3 runs 16 residues. V trimming: 3 bases; J trimming: 2 bases; junction bases outside the gene matches: 8. Germline assignment: CDR1 KGHSH and CDR2 LQKENI.

The V gene is TRBV5-1, the J gene TRBJ2-4; tentative D call: TRBD2 (7 bases). The germline V gene has CDR1 SGHRS and CDR2 YFSETQ. The CDR3 spans 14 residues. V was pared by 3 bases and J by 6 bases, with 13 bases between. CDR3 sequence: CASSWEGGRNIQYF. CDR3 nucleotides: TGCGCCAGCAGCTGGGAGGGGGGCCGAAACATTCAGTACTTC. Variable domain in full (rest from reference TRBV5-1 and TRBJ2-4): KAGVTQTPRYLIKTRGQQVTLSCSPISGHRSVSWYQQTPGQGLQFLFEYFSETQRNKGNFPGRFSGRQFSNSRSEMNVSTLELGDSALYLCASSWEGGRNIQYFGAGTRLSVL.

The CDR3 here is CSVEDRRGMNTGELFF. The CDR3 DNA reads TGCAGCGTTGAAGATCGTCGGGGAATGAACACCGGGGAGCTGTTTTTT. The chain couples TRBV29-1 to TRBJ2-2, with a tentative D call TRBD2 (5 bases). The CDR3 extends over 16 amino acids. Germline-derived CDR1 and CDR2 are SQVTM and ANQGSEA. Deletions cut 0 bases from V and 1 base from J, with 12 bases between.

This clonotype was recorded a few times. The rearrangement uses TRBV20-1 and TRBJ1-4; D gene ambiguous. The CDR3 is 15 amino acids. CDR1 and CDR2 from the germline V gene are DFQATT and SNEGSKA (reference sequence). The V end was cut by 0 bases, the J end by 5 bases, with 13 bases between. DNA for the CDR3: TGCAGTGCTAGAGATGCGGGTGGAGTGAATGAAAAACTGTTTTTT. Protein product: CSARDAGGVNEKLFF.

This rearrangement joins TRBV7-9 to TRBJ1-5, with D perhaps matching TRBD1 (5 bases). CDR3 length: 13 residues. The V end lost 5 bases, the J end lost 7 bases, and 12 bases lay between the germline ends. Looked up from germline, CDR1 is SEHNR and CDR2 is FQNEAQ (reference sequence). The CDR3 bases are TGTGCCAGCAGCATCGCAGGGTACCAGCCCCAGCATTTT. Protein sequence: CASSIAGYQPQHF.

The sample holds a few counts of this clonotype. The genes are TRBV7-3 and TRBJ2-5, with 8 bases that match TRBD2. Germline CDR1 and CDR2: SGHTA and FQGTGA. Losses at the gene ends were 5 bases for V and 1 base for J; bases not matched to a gene: 6. CDR3 length: 15 residues. The CDR3 is CASSPRGGTQETQYF. The CDR3 nucleotides are TGTGCCAGCAGCCCACGGGGGGGAACCCAAGAGACCCAGTACTTC.

Ten or more counts support this clonotype. The chain links TRBV7-9 to TRBJ2-4; D may match TRBD1 or TRBD2 (5 bases each). CDR1 is SEHNR and CDR2 is FQNEAQ in the germline V gene (reference sequence). The CDR3 spans 15 residues. Trimming removed 0 bases from V and 4 bases from J, with 10 bases in between. CDR3 bases: TGTGCCAGCAGCTTAGCGGGACGAGGGAAAAACATTCAGTACTTC. Translated: CASSLAGRGKNIQYF. The variable domain in full, completed from reference TRBV7-9 and TRBJ2-4, reads DTGVSQNPRHKITKRGQNVTFRCDPISEHNRLYWYRQTLGQGPEFLTYFQNEAQLEKSRLLSDRFSAERPKGSFSTLEIQRTEQGDSAMYLCASSLAGRGKNIQYFGAGTRLSVL.

The chain combines TRBV4-3 with TRBJ2-3; D call uncertain. The CDR3 has 17 amino acids. Trimming stripped 3 bases from V and 1 base from J, with 17 bases between. The germline CDR1 and CDR2 sequences are LGHNA and YSLEER. CDR3 sequence reads: CASSQSLVGIRTDTQYF. The DNA for the CDR3 is TGCGCCAGCAGCCAGTCCTTAGTGGGGATTCGCACAGATACGCAGTATTTT.

The J gene is TRBJ2-7, the V gene TRBV4-1; possible D gene TRBD1, 6 bases. CDR3 length: 16 amino acids. Germline values: CDR1 MGHRA, CDR2 YSYEKL. The ends were cut back, 1 base at V and 3 bases at J, with 16 bases in the middle. CDR3 in amino acids: CASSQAPGAGIYEQYF. The CDR3 DNA reads as TGCGCCAGCAGCCAAGCGCCAGGGGCAGGGATCTACGAGCAGTACTTC.

This clonotype was found a few times. The chain links TRBV3-1 to TRBJ1-2; 7 bases align to TRBD1. In germline, CDR1 is LGHDT, CDR2 YNNKEL (reference sequence). This CDR3 contains 15 residues. V shed 4 bases, J shed 4 bases, and the junction held 9 bases outside the gene matches. CDR3 nucleotides: TGTGCCAGCAGCCTACAAACAGGGGCGGTCTATGGCTACACCTTC. It encodes CASSLQTGAVYGYTF.

The chain combines TRBV5-6 with TRBJ2-1, with D perhaps TRBD2 (5 bases). V was trimmed by 5 bases and J by 8 bases, leaving 17 bases between them. From germline, CDR1 is SGHDT and CDR2 YYEEEE. The CDR3 totals 14 residues. CDR3 sequence reads: CASRLSLEADEQFF. Here the CDR3 DNA reads TGTGCCAGCAGACTCTCACTAGAGGCGGATGAGCAGTTCTTC.

The table lists this clonotype with a few counts. The rearrangement uses TRBV6-6 and TRBJ2-7; tentatively, D is TRBD2 (6 bases). The CDR3 is 14 residues long. V lost 5 bases to trimming and J lost 6 bases, with 17 bases between them. In germline, CDR1 is MNHNY, CDR2 SVGAGI (reference sequence). CDR3 loop: CASSPPPGGSEQYF. The CDR3 bases are TGTGCCAGCAGTCCTCCCCCCGGAGGGTCCGAGCAGTACTTC.

In its sample, this clonotype was seen many times. The chain has TRBV6-2 or TRBV6-3 and TRBJ2-3; no firm D call. Germline lookup yields CDR1 MNHEY and CDR2 SVGEGT. V gave up 6 bases and J gave up 3 bases, with 13 bases separating them. The CDR3 runs 14 residues. The CDR3 nucleotides read TGTGCCAGCAGCCCCGTGTGGCGTACAGATACGCAGTATTTT. Translating it yields CASSPVWRTDTQYF.

This clonotype was counted between two and nine times. The J gene is TRBJ2-7, the V gene TRBV5-1; TRBD1 agrees at 9 bases. Trimming cost V 2 bases and J 5 bases; bases outside gene matches: 5. Germline-derived CDR1 and CDR2 are SGHRS and YFSETQ. The CDR3 extends over 14 amino acids. The CDR3 coding sequence is TGCGCCAGCAGCTTACAGGGGGCCTTAGACGAGCAGTACTTC. It translates to CASSLQGALDEQYF. The whole variable domain, filled in from reference TRBV5-1 and TRBJ2-7, reads KAGVTQTPRYLIKTRGQQVTLSCSPISGHRSVSWYQQTPGQGLQFLFEYFSETQRNKGNFPGRFSGRQFSNSRSEMNVSTLELGDSALYLCASSLQGALDEQYFGPGTRLTVT.

The chain recombines TRBV6-2 or TRBV6-3 with TRBJ2-3; 7 nucleotides line up with TRBD2. Germline CDR1 reads MNHEY; CDR2 reads SVGEGT. V lost 7 bases to trimming and J lost 6 bases; unmatched junction nucleotides: 16. The CDR3 totals 16 residues. CDR3 residues: CASTMTGSGRTDTQYF. In DNA form, the CDR3 reads TGTGCCAGCACCATGACCGGTAGCGGGCGGACGGATACGCAGTATTTT.

J is TRBJ2-3 and V is TRBV5-1; 7 bases agree with TRBD1. The J segment lost 2 bases and the V segment lost 3 bases, leaving 9 bases of the junction unmatched. Germline CDR1 SGHRS, CDR2 YFSETQ. The CDR3 runs 16 residues. The CDR3, as DNA: TGCGCCAGCAGCTCTGGACAGGCCCAGTTCACAGATACGCAGTATTTT. Protein: CASSSGQAQFTDTQYF. The variable domain in full, completed from reference TRBV5-1 and TRBJ2-3, reads KAGVTQTPRYLIKTRGQQVTLSCSPISGHRSVSWYQQTPGQGLQFLFEYFSETQRNKGNFPGRFSGRQFSNSRSEMNVSTLELGDSALYLCASSSGQAQFTDTQYFGPGTRLTVL.